This T cell receptor beta chain was recovered during a study of OX40 agonist ivuxolimab in advanced cancers. The germline V gene has CDR1 MNHGY and CDR2 SVAAGI. The CDR3 extends over 15 amino acids. V was cut by 3 bases and J by 6 bases, with 16 bases left in between. Measured with immunoSEQ multiplex PCR; TCRdb has only the in-frame clones, and not every one. The data contain tens of thousands of clones, around 91% of them singletons. Sequenced material: CD4+ or CD8+ T cells sorted from blood, taken in a trial of the OX40 agonist ivuxolimab. This chain connects TRBV6-9 to TRBJ2-3, with D maybe TRBD2 (5 bases). The origin of this receptor is an adult with an advanced solid tumor such as melanoma, head and neck, liver or kidney cancer. The CDR3: CASSYSTDYTDTQYF. In DNA, the CDR3 is TGTGCCAGCAGTTACTCGACCGACTATACCGATACGCAGTATTTT.